The present T cell receptor (beta chain) was sequenced within a study of T cell responses to AZD1222 COVID-19 vaccine. The CDR3 sequence is 15 residues long. CDR1 and CDR2 from the germline V gene are SGHTA and FQGNSA. With 6 bases clipped from V and 8 bases from J, the junction kept 9 bases outside the gene matches. This table comes from immunoSEQ multiplex PCR, and its TCRdb copy is limited to in-frame clones, with some not included. The table lists about 100,000 clones, 84% of them singletons. The receptor comes from an adult in good health. This chain connects TRBV7-2 to TRBJ2-1; 11 nucleotides align to TRBD2. The sequences come from peripheral blood, collected on day 0 of AZD1222 vaccination. The CDR3 coding sequence is TGTGCCAGCAGTCAAACTAGCGGGGGTTTCTATGAGCAGTTCTTC. Translation: CASSQTSGGFYEQFF.